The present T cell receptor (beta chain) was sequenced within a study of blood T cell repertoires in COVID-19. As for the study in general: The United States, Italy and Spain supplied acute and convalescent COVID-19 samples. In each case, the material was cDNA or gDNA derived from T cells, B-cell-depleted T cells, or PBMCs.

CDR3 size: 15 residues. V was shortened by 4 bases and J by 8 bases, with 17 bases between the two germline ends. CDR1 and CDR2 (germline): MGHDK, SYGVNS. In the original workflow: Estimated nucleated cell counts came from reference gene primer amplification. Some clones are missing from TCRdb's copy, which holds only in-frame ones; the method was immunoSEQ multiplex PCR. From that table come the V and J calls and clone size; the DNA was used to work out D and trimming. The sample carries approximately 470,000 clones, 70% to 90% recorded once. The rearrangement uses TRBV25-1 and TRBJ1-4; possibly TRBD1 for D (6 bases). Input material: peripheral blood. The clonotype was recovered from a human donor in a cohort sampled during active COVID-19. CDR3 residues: CASSAGAGGGEKLFF. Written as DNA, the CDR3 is TGTGCCAGCAGTGCAGGGGCGGGGGGGGGAGAAAAACTGTTTTTT.